One and the same sample provided the 13 T cell receptor beta chains below, sequenced in a study of blood T cell repertoires in COVID-19. Profiling relied on immunoSEQ multiplex PCR, and the TCRdb table lists in-frame clones only, not all of them. The sample holds more than 200,000 clones, around 86% seen once. Sequencing was carried out using peripheral blood. These receptors were collected from a woman in her sixties or seventies with COVID-19, enrolled during active disease.

The rearrangement joins TRBV29-1 to TRBJ1-2; TRBD1 might be the D (6 bases). The germline gives CDR1 SQVTM, CDR2 ANQGSEA. CDR3 length: 18 residues. V lost 0 bases to trimming and J lost 1 base, with 21 bases between them. CDR3 protein: CSVEERRTAGPFNYGYTF. The DNA for the CDR3 is TGCAGCGTTGAAGAAAGACGGACAGCCGGGCCTTTTAACTATGGCTACACCTTC.

V and J are TRBV5-6 and TRBJ1-1; TRBD1 matches at 8 bases. The germline gives CDR1 SGHDT, CDR2 YYEEEE. V lost 5 bases to trimming and J lost 5 bases; unmatched junction nucleotides: 14. This CDR3 region has 16 residues. The CDR3 loop reads CASRRAGGPTGTEAFF. In DNA form, the CDR3 reads TGTGCCAGCAGAAGGGCAGGGGGCCCGACTGGAACTGAAGCTTTCTTT. The full variable domain, completed using reference TRBV5-6 and TRBJ1-1, is DAGVTQSPTHLIKTRGQQVTLRCSPKSGHDTVSWYQQALGQGPQFIFQYYEEEERQRGNFPDRFSGHQFPNYSSELNVNALLLGDSALYLCASRRAGGPTGTEAFFGQGTRLTVV.

The chain recombines TRBV7-8 with TRBJ2-3, with TRBD2 identical over 10 bases. The V segment lost 2 bases and the J segment 2 bases; nucleotides outside the gene matches: 16. The CDR3 loop spans 20 amino acids. Germline CDR1 reads SGHVS; CDR2 reads FQNEAQ. The DNA for the CDR3 is TGTGCCAGCAGCTTACGGGGGACTAGCGTGATTTCCTTTATCACAGATACGCAGTATTTT. Translated, it gives CASSLRGTSVISFITDTQYF. The full variable domain, in which reference TRBV7-8 and TRBJ2-3 provide the parts outside the CDR3, is GAGVSQSPRYKVAKRGQDVALRCDPISGHVSLFWYQQALGQGPEFLTYFQNEAQLDKSGLPSDRFFAERPEGSVSTLKIQRTQQEDSAVYLCASSLRGTSVISFITDTQYFGPGTRLTVL.

CDR3 DNA: TGTGCCAGCAGCTCGACTAGTTGGAGCACAGATACGCAGTATTTT. This encodes CASSSTSWSTDTQYF. The chain combines TRBV9 with TRBJ2-3; D is perhaps TRBD2 (6 bases). CDR1 is SGDLS and CDR2 is YYNGEE in the germline V gene. Trimming stripped 4 bases from V and 0 bases from J, with 12 bases between. The CDR3 is 15 residues long.

This rearrangement joins TRBV19 to TRBJ2-6; D gene unclear. The CDR3 is made up of 15 amino acids. Per the germline V gene, CDR1 is LNHDA and CDR2 is SQIVND (reference sequence). Trimming took off 2 bases at V and 2 bases at J, with 7 bases between the two ends. The CDR3 nucleotides are TGTGCCAGTAGTATAAGTAGAACTGGGGCCAACGTCCTGACTTTC. This sequence encodes CASSISRTGANVLTF.

This chain links TRBV5-1 with TRBJ2-1, with 7 bases that match TRBD2. This CDR3 region has 16 residues. Germline V gives CDR1 SGHRS, CDR2 YFSETQ. The V gene end was trimmed by 1 base and the J gene end by 4 bases; junction bases not matched to a gene: 8. Here the CDR3 reads CASSLLAGSQYNEQFF. The CDR3 DNA is TGCGCCAGCAGCTTGTTAGCGGGTTCGCAGTACAATGAGCAGTTCTTC.

This clone was recorded only once. The rearrangement uses TRBV4-2 and TRBJ1-1; no firm D call. The CDR3 contains 17 residues. CDR1 LGHNA and CDR2 YNFKEQ come from the germline V gene. Trimming cost V 1 base and J 0 bases, with 15 bases left between them. CDR3 sequence reads: CASSQGYQVAMNTEAFF. The CDR3 DNA follows: TGTGCCAGCAGCCAAGGGTATCAGGTCGCGATGAACACTGAAGCTTTCTTT.

The V and J genes are TRBV3-1 (or the pseudogene TRBV3-2) and TRBJ2-6; D is unresolved. Trimming left V 8 bases short and J 0 bases short, with 11 bases between. The length of the CDR3 is 15 residues. In germline, CDR1 is LGHDT, CDR2 YNNKEL (reference sequence). The CDR3 DNA sequence: TGTGCCAGCGGTGAGAGCTACTCTGGGGCCAACGTCCTGACTTTC. This sequence encodes CASGESYSGANVLTF.

This clone was found a few times. The gene calls are TRBV5-1 and TRBJ1-1; 7 nucleotides agree with TRBD1. The trim removed 4 bases at V and 13 bases at J, leaving 10 bases unmatched. The germline CDR1 and CDR2 sequences are SGHRS and YFSETQ. This CDR3 has 12 residues. CDR3 coding DNA: TGCGCCAGCAGCGGGGAGGACAGGCTAGGTTTCTTT. Its translation is CASSGEDRLGFF.

The chain employs TRBV10-1 and TRBJ2-3; D is possibly TRBD2 (6 bases). V lost 2 bases, J lost 3 bases, and 15 bases lay in between. This CDR3 is built from 16 residues. Germline loops: CDR1 WNHNN, CDR2 SYGVQD (reference sequence). The CDR3 reads CASSEKREPKTDTQYF. CDR3 sequence (DNA): TGCGCCAGCAGTGAGAAACGGGAGCCGAAGACAGATACGCAGTATTTT.

Regarding this clone: Other DNA sequences in the sample encode the same CDR3. The chain couples TRBV14 to TRBJ2-2; possibly TRBD1 for D (6 bases). V lost 1 base to trimming and J lost 4 bases, with 10 bases between them. This CDR3 spans 15 amino acids. CDR1 SGHDN and CDR2 FVKESK come from the germline V gene. CDR3 DNA sequence: TGTGCCAGCAGCCAAGTCAGGGGTGGCACCGGGGAGCTGTTTTTT. This encodes CASSQVRGGTGELFF.

This clone was seen more than once but under ten times. The V gene is TRBV7-9, the J gene TRBJ2-1, with no clear D. V was pared by 5 bases and J by 8 bases, with 19 bases between. The CDR3 spans 15 residues. Germline V gene lookup returns CDR1 SEHNR and CDR2 FQNEAQ (reference sequence). The CDR3 is CASSRSRSSVDEQFF. The CDR3 bases are TGTGCCAGCAGCCGTTCCCGGAGCTCGGTGGATGAGCAGTTCTTC. The full variable domain, with the rest looked up from reference TRBV7-9 and TRBJ2-1, is DTGVSQNPRHKITKRGQNVTFRCDPISEHNRLYWYRQTLGQGPEFLTYFQNEAQLEKSRLLSDRFSAERPKGSFSTLEIQRTEQGDSAMYLCASSRSRSSVDEQFFGPGTRLTVL.

V usage is TRBV28 and J usage is TRBJ1-2; the match to TRBD1 covers 7 bases. Germline V CDR1 and CDR2: MDHEN, SYDVKM. CDR3 length: 17 residues. With 2 bases clipped from V and 1 base from J, the junction kept 10 bases outside the gene matches. CDR3 residues: CASSLLTGRINNYGYTF. CDR3 DNA sequence: TGTGCCAGCAGTTTACTGACAGGGAGGATAAATAACTATGGCTACACCTTC.